The 8 T cell receptor beta chains presented below share a single source sample, sequenced in a study of blood T cells in healthy people across ages. Next came a second PCR, run for roughly 6 to 11 cycles, which used a sample-barcoded 5' primer along with a J-beta primer mix. One entry per CDR3 protein results from TCRdb running MiXCR on the 5' RACE reads. The sample lists about 1,800,000 distinct CDR3 sequences, 28% occurring once. Sample: blood. The receptors shown here come from a woman younger than 45 in good health.

The V gene is TRBV29-1, the J gene TRBJ2-6; no clear D. This CDR3 is 13 amino acids long. CDR1 is SQVTM, CDR2 ANQGSEA, per germline. Deletions cut 8 bases from V and 0 bases from J, with 8 bases between. The DNA for the CDR3 is TGCAGCACTGCCACCTCTGGGGCCAACGTCCTGACTTTC. Translating it yields CSTATSGANVLTF.

In the case of this clonotype: Compared with germline, one end of the junction differs, possibly owing to a read error. This sequence joins TRBV12-3 or TRBV12-4 and TRBJ1-2, with D unclear. The CDR3 has 13 residues. The CDR3 sequence: CASSWGEGYGYTF. The CDR3 nucleotides are TGTGCCAGTAGTTGGGGTGAAGGCTATGGCTACACCTTC.

CDR3 nucleotide sequence: TGTGCCAGCAGTTTAGTGGGGGCTAGCGGGGGGCTACAAGAGACCCAGTACTTC. Protein sequence: CASSLVGASGGLQETQYF. V and J are TRBV28 and TRBJ2-5; 11 bases agree with TRBD2. In germline, CDR1 is MDHEN, CDR2 SYDVKM. Trimming removed 2 bases from V and 2 bases from J; junction bases left unmatched: 10. The CDR3 is 18 amino acids.

V and J are TRBV2 and TRBJ1-5; 9 bases agree with TRBD1. The trim removed 6 bases at V and 7 bases at J, leaving 4 bases unmatched. Germline lookup yields CDR1 SNHLY and CDR2 FYNNEI. CDR3 size: 13 residues. The CDR3 sequence is CASRDRGDQPQHF. The CDR3 nucleotides are TGTGCCAGCAGGGACAGGGGAGACCAGCCCCAGCATTTT.

The gene calls are TRBV5-5 and TRBJ2-5, with D possibly TRBD1 on 5 matching bases. CDR1 SGHKS and CDR2 YYEKEE come from the germline V gene (reference sequence). Deletions cut 3 bases from V and 11 bases from J, with 14 bases between. There are 12 residues in the CDR3. CDR3 DNA sequence: TGTGCCAGCAGCTGGATAGACAGTATACAGTACTTC. Protein sequence: CASSWIDSIQYF.

The chain joins TRBV28 to TRBJ2-7; 10 bases line up with TRBD1. J lost 5 bases, V lost 5 bases, and 12 bases had no gene match. CDR3 length equals 16 residues. Germline loops: CDR1 MDHEN, CDR2 SYDVKM. The CDR3 spells CASSPRGRDRGHEQYF. The CDR3 nucleotides read TGTGCCAGCAGTCCTAGGGGGCGGGACAGGGGCCACGAGCAGTACTTC.

The CDR3 reads CASSQDRAGAFF. The CDR3 DNA follows: TGTGCCAGCTCACAGGACAGGGCGGGAGCTTTCTTT. The chain carries TRBV18 and TRBJ1-1; 8 bases are shared with TRBD1. The junction had 5 bases not matched to a gene; V was cut back by 4 bases and J by 10 bases. There are 12 residues in the CDR3. CDR1 and CDR2 from the germline V gene are KGHSH and LQKENI.

The rearrangement uses TRBV7-2 and TRBJ2-1, with 9 nucleotides matching TRBD1. Germline values: CDR1 SGHTA, CDR2 FQGNSA. V lost 3 bases, J lost 10 bases, and 13 bases stayed unmatched. CDR3 length: 16 amino acids. CDR3 nucleotides: TGTGCCAGCAGCTTTATCCCGGGACAGGGATATAAGGAGCAGTTCTTC. Translation: CASSFIPGQGYKEQFF.